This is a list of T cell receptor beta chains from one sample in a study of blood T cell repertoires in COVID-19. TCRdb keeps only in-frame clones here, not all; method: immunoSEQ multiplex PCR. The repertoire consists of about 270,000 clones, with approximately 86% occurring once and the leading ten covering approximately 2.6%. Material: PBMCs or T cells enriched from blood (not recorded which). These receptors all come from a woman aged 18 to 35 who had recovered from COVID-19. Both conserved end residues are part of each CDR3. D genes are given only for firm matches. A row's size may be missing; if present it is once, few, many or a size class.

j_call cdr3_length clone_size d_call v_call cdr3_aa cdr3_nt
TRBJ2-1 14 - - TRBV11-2 CASSLPGGVNEQFF TGTGCCAGCAGCCTCCCCGGAGGGGTCAATGAGCAGTTCTTC
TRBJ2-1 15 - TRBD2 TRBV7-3 CASSFSWTSGNEQFF TGTGCCAGCAGCTTTTCTTGGACTAGCGGCAATGAGCAGTTCTTC
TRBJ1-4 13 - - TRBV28 CASSLQGSKKLFF TGTGCCAGCAGTTTACAGGGATCTAAAAAACTGTTTTTT
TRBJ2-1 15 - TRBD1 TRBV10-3 CAISEETGAYNEQFF TGTGCCATCAGTGAGGAGACAGGGGCCTACAATGAGCAGTTCTTC
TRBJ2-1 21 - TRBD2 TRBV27 CASSFTLGVAGGTSSYNEQFF TGTGCCAGCAGTTTTACCCTCGGGGTAGCGGGAGGGACGAGCTCCTACAATGAGCAGTTCTTC
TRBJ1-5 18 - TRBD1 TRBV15 CATSRGVRGAESNQPQHF TGTGCCACCAGCAGAGGAGTCAGGGGGGCCGAAAGCAATCAGCCCCAGCATTTT
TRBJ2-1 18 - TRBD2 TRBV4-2 CASSQEGMSSGLYNEQFF TGTGCCAGCAGCCAAGAGGGCATGTCTAGCGGGCTCTACAATGAGCAGTTCTTC
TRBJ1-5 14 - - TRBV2 CASRHRGTGQPQHF TGTGCCAGCAGACATCGGGGGACGGGGCAGCCCCAGCATTTT
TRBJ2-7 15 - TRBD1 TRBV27 CASSPKQGYSYEQYF TGTGCCAGCAGCCCGAAACAGGGGTACTCCTACGAGCAGTACTTC
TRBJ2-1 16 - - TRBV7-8 CASSLFFGGSYNEQFF TGTGCCAGCAGCTTATTTTTTGGGGGGTCCTACAATGAGCAGTTCTTC
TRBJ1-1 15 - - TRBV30 CAWSVPGNMNTEAFF TGTGCCTGGAGTGTACCAGGCAACATGAACACTGAAGCTTTCTTT
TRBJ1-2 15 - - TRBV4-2 CASSQDGGAGYGYTF TGTGCCAGCAGCCAAGACGGGGGGGCGGGCTATGGCTACACCTTC
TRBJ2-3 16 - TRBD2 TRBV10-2 CASSERNSGSSDTQYF TGCGCCAGCAGTGAAAGAAACAGCGGGAGTTCCGATACGCAGTATTTT
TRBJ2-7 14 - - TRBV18 CASSAQGSSYEQYF TGTGCCAGCTCGGCCCAGGGGTCCTCCTACGAGCAGTACTTC
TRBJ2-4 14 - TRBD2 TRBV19 CASSIAGGGDPWYF TGTGCCAGTAGTATAGCGGGCGGGGGGGACCCCTGGTACTTC
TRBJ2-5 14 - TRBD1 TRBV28 CASSPGGPARTQYF TGTGCCAGCAGCCCAGGGGGCCCCGCAAGGACCCAGTACTTC
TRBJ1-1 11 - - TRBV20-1 CSARDEAEAFF TGCAGTGCTAGAGATGAGGCCGAAGCTTTCTTT
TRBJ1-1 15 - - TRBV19 CASSYRQELNTEAFF TGTGCCAGTAGTTACAGACAGGAATTGAACACTGAAGCTTTCTTT
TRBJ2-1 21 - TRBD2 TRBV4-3 CASSQDNIASGGAWAGNEQFF TGCGCCAGCAGCCAAGATAATATTGCTAGCGGGGGGGCCTGGGCCGGTAATGAGCAGTTCTTC
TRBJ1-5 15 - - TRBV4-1 CASSQDLTANQPQHF TGCGCCAGCAGCCAAGATTTGACAGCCAATCAGCCCCAGCATTTT
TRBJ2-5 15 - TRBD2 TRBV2 CASSILLAGEETQYF TGTGCCAGCAGTATCCTCTTAGCGGGGGAAGAGACCCAGTACTTC
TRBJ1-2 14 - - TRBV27 CASSLLSGLGGYTF TGTGCCAGCAGTTTGCTCAGCGGCCTGGGGGGCTACACCTTC
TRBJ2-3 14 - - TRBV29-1 CSVLRGIKSDTQYF TGCAGCGTTCTAAGAGGGATCAAGTCAGATACGCAGTATTTT
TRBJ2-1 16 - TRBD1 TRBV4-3 CASSQTIGGTYNEQFF TGCGCCAGCAGCCAGACGATAGGGGGCACCTACAATGAGCAGTTCTTC
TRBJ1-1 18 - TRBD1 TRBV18 CASSPLSTGTGLNTEAFF TGTGCCAGCTCACCCCTTTCAACCGGGACAGGGCTGAACACTGAAGCTTTCTTT
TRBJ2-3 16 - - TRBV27 CASRTPSTQGTDTQYF TGTGCCAGCAGGACCCCATCGACCCAGGGGACAGATACGCAGTATTTT
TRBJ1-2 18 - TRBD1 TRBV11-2 CASSRPTGPAEGNYGYTF TGTGCCAGCAGCCGGCCGACAGGGCCTGCGGAGGGAAACTATGGCTACACCTTC
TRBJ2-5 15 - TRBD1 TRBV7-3 CASSLTLTGEETQYF TGTGCCAGCAGCTTAACACTGACAGGGGAAGAGACCCAGTACTTC
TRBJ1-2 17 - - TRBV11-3 CASSLGRRDLANYGYTF TGTGCCAGCAGCTTAGGGAGGCGTGACTTAGCTAACTATGGCTACACCTTC
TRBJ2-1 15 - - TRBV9 CASSASTRSYNEQFF TGTGCCAGCAGCGCGTCGACTAGGTCCTACAATGAGCAGTTCTTC
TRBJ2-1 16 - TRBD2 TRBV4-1 CASSPQGLAGASEQFF TGCGCCAGCAGCCCCCAGGGACTAGCGGGGGCCAGTGAGCAGTTCTTC
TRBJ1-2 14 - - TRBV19 CASSVGPGGPLYTF TGTGCCAGTAGTGTAGGTCCGGGGGGCCCACTCTACACCTTC
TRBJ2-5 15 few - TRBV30 CAWSLGGSRKETQYF TGTGCCTGGAGCCTTGGGGGGAGTCGGAAGGAGACCCAGTACTTC
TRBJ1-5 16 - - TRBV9 CASSVGRQTLNQPQHF TGTGCCAGCAGCGTAGGTCGGCAGACTTTAAATCAGCCCCAGCATTTT
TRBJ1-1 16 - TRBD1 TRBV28 CASSLLGQVVNTEAFF TGTGCCAGCAGTTTACTTGGACAGGTTGTGAACACTGAAGCTTTCTTT
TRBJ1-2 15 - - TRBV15 CATSRDMGANYGYTF TGTGCCACCAGCAGAGATATGGGAGCTAACTATGGCTACACCTTC
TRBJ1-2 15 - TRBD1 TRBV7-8 CASSVLQGTYYGYTF TGTGCCAGCAGCGTCCTACAGGGGACCTACTATGGCTACACCTTC
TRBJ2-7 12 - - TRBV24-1 CATSAEAGEQYF TGTGCCACCTCGGCGGAGGCAGGAGAGCAGTACTTC
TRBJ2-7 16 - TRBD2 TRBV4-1 CASSQDRGGVSFEQYF TGCGCCAGCAGCCAAGACCGGGGGGGGGTAAGCTTCGAGCAGTACTTC
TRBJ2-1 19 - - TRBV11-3 CASSPDRSDVTDYYNEQFF TGTGCCAGCAGCCCCGACAGGTCGGACGTCACCGACTACTACAATGAGCAGTTCTTC
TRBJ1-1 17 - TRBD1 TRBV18 CASSQGAVGRATNEAFF TGTGCCAGCTCACAGGGGGCCGTGGGACGCGCTACCAATGAAGCTTTCTTT